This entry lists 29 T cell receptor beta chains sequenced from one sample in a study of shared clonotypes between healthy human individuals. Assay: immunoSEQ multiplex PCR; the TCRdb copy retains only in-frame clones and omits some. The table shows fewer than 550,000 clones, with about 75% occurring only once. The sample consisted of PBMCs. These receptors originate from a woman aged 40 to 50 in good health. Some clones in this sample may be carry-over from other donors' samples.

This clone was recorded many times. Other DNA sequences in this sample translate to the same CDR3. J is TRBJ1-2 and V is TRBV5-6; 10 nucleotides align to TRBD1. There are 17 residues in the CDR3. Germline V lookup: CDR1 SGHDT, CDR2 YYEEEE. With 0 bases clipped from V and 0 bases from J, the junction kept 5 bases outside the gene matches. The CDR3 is CASSLGFDRGPNYGYTF. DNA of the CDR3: TGTGCCAGCAGCTTGGGATTCGACAGGGGGCCTAACTATGGCTACACCTTC.

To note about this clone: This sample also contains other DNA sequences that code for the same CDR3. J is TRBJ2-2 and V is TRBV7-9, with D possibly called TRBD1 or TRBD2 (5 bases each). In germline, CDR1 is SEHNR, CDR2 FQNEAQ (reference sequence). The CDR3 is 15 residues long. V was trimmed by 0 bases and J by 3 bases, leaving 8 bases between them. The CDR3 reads CASSLARGDTGELFF. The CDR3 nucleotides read TGTGCCAGCAGCTTAGCGAGGGGTGACACCGGGGAGCTGTTTTTT.

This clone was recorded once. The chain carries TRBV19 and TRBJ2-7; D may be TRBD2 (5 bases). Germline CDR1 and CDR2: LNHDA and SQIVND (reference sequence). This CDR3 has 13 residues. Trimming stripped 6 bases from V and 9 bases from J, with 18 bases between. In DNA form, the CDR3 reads TGTGCCAGTAGCCCGAGCAACCTTGGGAGGCAGTACTTC. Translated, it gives CASSPSNLGRQYF.

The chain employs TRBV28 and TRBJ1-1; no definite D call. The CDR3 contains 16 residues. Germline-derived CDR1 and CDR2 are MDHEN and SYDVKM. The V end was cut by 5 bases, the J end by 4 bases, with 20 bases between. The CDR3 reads CASSVPRAPQTTEAFF. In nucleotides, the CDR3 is TGTGCCAGCAGTGTCCCGAGGGCCCCTCAGACCACTGAAGCTTTCTTT.

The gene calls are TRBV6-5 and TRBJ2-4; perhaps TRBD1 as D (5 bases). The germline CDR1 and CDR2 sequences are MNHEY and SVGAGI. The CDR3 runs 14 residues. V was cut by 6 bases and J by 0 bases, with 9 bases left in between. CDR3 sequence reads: CASSPQVAKNIQYF. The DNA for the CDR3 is TGTGCCAGCAGCCCACAGGTAGCCAAAAACATTCAGTACTTC.

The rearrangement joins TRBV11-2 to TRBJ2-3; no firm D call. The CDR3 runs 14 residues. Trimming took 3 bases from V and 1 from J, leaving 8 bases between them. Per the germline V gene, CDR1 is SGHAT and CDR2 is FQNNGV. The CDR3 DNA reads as TGTGCCAGCAGCTTCAACTCAGGCACAGATACGCAGTATTTT. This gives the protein CASSFNSGTDTQYF. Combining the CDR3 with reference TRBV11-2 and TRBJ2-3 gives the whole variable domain EAGVAQSPRYKIIEKRQSVAFWCNPISGHATLYWYQQILGQGPKLLIQFQNNGVVDDSQLPKDRFSAERLKGVDSTLKIQPAKLEDSAVYLCASSFNSGTDTQYFGPGTRLTVL.

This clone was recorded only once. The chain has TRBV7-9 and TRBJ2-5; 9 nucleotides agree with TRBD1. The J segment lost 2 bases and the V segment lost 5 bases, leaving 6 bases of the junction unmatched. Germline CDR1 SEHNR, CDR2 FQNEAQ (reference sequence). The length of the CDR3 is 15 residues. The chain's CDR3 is CASSTWTGAQETQYF. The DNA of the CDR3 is TGTGCCAGCAGCACTTGGACAGGGGCGCAAGAGACCCAGTACTTC.

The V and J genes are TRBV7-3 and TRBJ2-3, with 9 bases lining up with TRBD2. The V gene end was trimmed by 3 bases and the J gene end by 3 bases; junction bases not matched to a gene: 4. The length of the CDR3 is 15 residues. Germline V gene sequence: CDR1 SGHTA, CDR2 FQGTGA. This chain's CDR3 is CASSFGTSLTDTQYF. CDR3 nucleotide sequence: TGTGCCAGCAGCTTCGGGACTAGCCTAACAGATACGCAGTATTTT. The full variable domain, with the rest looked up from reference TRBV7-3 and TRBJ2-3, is GAGVSQTPSNKVTEKGKYVELRCDPISGHTALYWYRQSLGQGPEFLIYFQGTGAADDSGLPNDRFFAVRPEGSVSTLKIQRTERGDSAVYLCASSFGTSLTDTQYFGPGTRLTVL.

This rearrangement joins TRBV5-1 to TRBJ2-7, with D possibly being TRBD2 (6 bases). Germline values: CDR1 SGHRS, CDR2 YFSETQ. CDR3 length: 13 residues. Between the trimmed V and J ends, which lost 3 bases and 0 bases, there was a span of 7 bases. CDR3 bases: TGCGCCAGCAGCTCCGGGGGCTCCTACGAGCAGTACTTC. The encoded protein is CASSSGGSYEQYF.

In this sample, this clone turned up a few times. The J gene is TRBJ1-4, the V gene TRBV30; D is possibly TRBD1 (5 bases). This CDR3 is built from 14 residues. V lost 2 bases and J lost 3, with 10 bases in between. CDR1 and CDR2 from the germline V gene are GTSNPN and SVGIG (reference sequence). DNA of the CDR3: TGTGCCTGGAGTCACGGGACGGCTAATGAAAAACTGTTTTTT. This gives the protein CAWSHGTANEKLFF.

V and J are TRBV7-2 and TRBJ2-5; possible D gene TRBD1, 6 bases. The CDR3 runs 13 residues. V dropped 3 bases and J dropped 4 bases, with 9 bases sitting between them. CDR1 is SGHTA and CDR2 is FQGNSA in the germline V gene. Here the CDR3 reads CASSFTGRETQYF. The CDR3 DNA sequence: TGTGCCAGCAGCTTCACAGGGAGAGAGACCCAGTACTTC.

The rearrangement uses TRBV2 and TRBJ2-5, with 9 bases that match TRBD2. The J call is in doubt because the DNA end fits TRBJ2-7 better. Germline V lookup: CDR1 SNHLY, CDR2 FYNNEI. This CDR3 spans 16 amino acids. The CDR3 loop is CASSDYLSGSSYEQYF. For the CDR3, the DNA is TGTGCCAGCAGCGACTATCTTAGCGGGAGCTCCTACGAGCAGTACTTC.

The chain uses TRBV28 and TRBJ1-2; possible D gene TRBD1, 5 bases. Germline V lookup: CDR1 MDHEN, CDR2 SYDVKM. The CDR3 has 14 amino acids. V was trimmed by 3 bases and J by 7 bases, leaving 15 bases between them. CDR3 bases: TGTGCCAGCAGTTTCGGGGGGTTAAGCGTTGGCTACACCTTC. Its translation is CASSFGGLSVGYTF.

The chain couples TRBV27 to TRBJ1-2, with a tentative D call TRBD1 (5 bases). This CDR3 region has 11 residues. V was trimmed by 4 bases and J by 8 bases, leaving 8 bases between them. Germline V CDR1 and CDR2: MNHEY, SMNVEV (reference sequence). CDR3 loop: CASSSGLGYTF. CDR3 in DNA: TGTGCCAGCAGTTCAGGGCTAGGCTACACCTTC.

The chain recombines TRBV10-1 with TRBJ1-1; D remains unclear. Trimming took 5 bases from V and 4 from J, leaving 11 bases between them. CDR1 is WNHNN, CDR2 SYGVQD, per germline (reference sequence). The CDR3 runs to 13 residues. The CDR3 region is CASSTQVATEAFF. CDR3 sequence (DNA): TGCGCCAGCAGTACCCAGGTGGCCACTGAAGCTTTCTTT.

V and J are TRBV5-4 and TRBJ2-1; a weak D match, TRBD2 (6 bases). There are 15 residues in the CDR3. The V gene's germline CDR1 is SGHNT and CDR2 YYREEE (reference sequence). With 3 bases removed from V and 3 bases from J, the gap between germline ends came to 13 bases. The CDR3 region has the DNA TGTGCCAGCAGCTCAATAGCGGAGAGCTACAATGAGCAGTTCTTC. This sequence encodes CASSSIAESYNEQFF.

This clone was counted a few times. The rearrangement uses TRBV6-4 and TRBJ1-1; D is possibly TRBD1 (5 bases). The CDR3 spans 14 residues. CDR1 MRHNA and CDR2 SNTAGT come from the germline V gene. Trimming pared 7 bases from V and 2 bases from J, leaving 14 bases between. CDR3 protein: CASKLQVSNTEAFF. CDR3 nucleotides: TGTGCCAGCAAACTACAGGTCTCAAACACTGAAGCTTTCTTT.

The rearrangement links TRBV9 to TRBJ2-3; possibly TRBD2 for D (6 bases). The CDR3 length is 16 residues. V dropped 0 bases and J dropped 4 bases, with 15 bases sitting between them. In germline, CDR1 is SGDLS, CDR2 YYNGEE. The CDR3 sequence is CASSVGSAGGADTQYF. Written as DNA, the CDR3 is TGTGCCAGCAGCGTAGGTAGCGCCGGAGGGGCAGATACGCAGTATTTT.

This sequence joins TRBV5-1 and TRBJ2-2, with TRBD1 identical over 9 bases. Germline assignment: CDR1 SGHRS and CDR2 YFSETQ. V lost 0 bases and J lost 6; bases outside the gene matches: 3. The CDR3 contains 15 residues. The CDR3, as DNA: TGCGCCAGCAGCTTGGGACAGGGGGGCGCCGGGGAGCTGTTTTTT. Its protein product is CASSLGQGGAGELFF.

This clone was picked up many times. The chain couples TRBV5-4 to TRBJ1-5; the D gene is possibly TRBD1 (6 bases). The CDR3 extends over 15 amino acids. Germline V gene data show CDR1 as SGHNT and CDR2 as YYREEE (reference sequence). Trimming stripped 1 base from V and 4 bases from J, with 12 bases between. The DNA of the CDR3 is TGTGCCAGCAGCTTGAATTTGGGGGCTAATCAGCCCCAGCATTTT. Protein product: CASSLNLGANQPQHF.

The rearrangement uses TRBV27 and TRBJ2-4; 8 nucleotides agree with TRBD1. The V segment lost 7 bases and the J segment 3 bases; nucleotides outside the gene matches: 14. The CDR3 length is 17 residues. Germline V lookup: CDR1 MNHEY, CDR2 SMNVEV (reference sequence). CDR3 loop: CASIRQGLVVVKNIQYF. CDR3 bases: TGTGCCAGCATTAGACAGGGGTTGGTCGTGGTCAAAAACATTCAGTACTTC.

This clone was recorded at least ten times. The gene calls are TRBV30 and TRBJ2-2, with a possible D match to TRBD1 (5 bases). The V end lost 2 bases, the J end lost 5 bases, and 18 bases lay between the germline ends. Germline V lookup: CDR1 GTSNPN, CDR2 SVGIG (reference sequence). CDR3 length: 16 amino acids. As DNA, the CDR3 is TGTGCCTGGAGTCCCCTGGGGCAGCGATTTACCGGGGAGCTGTTTTTT. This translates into CAWSPLGQRFTGELFF.

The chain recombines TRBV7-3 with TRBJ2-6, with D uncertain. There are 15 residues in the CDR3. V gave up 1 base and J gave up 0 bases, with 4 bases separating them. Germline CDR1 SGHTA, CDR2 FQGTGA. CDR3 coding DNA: TGTGCCAGCAGCTTAAGAAGCTCTGGGGCCAACGTCCTGACTTTC. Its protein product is CASSLRSSGANVLTF.

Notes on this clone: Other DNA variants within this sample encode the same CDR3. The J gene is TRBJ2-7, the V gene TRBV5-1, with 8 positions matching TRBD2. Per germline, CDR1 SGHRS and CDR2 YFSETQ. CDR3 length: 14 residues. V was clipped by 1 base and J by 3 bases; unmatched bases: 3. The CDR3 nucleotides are TGCGCCAGCAGCTTGTTCAGCGGGAGCTACGAGCAGTACTTC. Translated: CASSLFSGSYEQYF.

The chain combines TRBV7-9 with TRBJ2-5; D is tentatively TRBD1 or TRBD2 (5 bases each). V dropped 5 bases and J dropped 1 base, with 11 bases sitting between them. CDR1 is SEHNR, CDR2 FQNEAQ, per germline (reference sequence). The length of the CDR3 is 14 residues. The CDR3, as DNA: TGTGCCAGCAGCGAGGGACCCCTCCAAGAGACCCAGTACTTC. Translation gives CASSEGPLQETQYF.

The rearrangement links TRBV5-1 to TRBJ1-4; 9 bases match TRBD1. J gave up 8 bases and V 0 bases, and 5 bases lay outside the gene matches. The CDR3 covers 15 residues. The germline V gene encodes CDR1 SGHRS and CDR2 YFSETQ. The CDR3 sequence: CASSLVGTGNEKLFF. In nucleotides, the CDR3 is TGCGCCAGCAGCTTGGTGGGGACAGGGAACGAAAAACTGTTTTTT.

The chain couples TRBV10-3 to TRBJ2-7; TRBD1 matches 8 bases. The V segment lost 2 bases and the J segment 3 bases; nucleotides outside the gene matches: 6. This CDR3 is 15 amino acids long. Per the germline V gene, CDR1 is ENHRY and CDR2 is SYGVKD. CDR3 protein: CAISEAQGAGYEQYF. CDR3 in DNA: TGTGCCATCAGTGAGGCCCAGGGGGCAGGCTACGAGCAGTACTTC.

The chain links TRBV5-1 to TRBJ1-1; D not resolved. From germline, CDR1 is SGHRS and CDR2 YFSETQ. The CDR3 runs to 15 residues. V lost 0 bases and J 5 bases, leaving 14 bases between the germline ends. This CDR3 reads CASSLAGSRTTEAFF. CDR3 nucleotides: TGCGCCAGCAGCTTGGCTGGCAGTCGAACGACTGAAGCTTTCTTT.

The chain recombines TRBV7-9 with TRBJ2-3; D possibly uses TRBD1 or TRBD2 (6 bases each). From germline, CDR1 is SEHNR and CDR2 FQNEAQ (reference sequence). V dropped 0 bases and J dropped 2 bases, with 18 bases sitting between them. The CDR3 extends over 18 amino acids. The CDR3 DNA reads TGTGCCAGCAGCTTAGCCCAGGTTGGGGGGCGCCTCACAGATACGCAGTATTTT. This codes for CASSLAQVGGRLTDTQYF.